A selection of T cell receptor beta chains follows, all from one sample in a study of cytomegalovirus exposure and HLA in healthy donors. Clones were sequenced by immunoSEQ multiplex PCR, and TCRdb holds only the in-frame ones, with some missing. The sample shows roughly 150,000 clones, just over 70% of them seen only once. The sequenced sample consisted of PBMCs. Receptor source: a man younger than 35 in good health and CMV-seropositive. The CDR3 runs from the conserved cysteine through the conserved F or W. A D gene is named only where the DNA matches it firmly. The listing skips clone size in some rows; elsewhere it reads once, few, many or a size class.

abundance: NA; d_gene: NA; v_gene: TRBV19; j_gene: TRBJ2-6; CDR3aa: CASSMGDTGANVLTF; CDR3nt: TGTGCCAGTAGTATGGGAGATACTGGGGCCAACGTCCTGACTTTC
abundance: NA; d_gene: NA; v_gene: TRBV4-1; j_gene: TRBJ2-5; CDR3aa: CASSPTGIRETQYF; CDR3nt: TGCGCCAGCAGCCCTACAGGGATACGGGAGACCCAGTACTTC
abundance: few; d_gene: TRBD1; v_gene: TRBV7-9; j_gene: TRBJ1-4; CDR3aa: CASSLRVSTGNEKLFF; CDR3nt: TGTGCCAGCAGCCTACGCGTCTCGACAGGGAACGAAAAACTGTTTTTT
abundance: NA; d_gene: TRBD1; v_gene: TRBV19; j_gene: TRBJ1-1; CDR3aa: CASSIGVVEGARTEAFF; CDR3nt: TGTGCCAGTAGTATAGGAGTGGTGGAGGGGGCGAGGACTGAAGCTTTCTTT
abundance: NA; d_gene: TRBD1; v_gene: TRBV28; j_gene: TRBJ1-1; CDR3aa: CASFWDRKTMNTEAFF; CDR3nt: TGTGCCAGCTTTTGGGACAGAAAAACTATGAACACTGAAGCTTTCTTT
abundance: NA; d_gene: TRBD1; v_gene: TRBV5-1; j_gene: TRBJ1-1; CDR3aa: CASSPGQGRTEAFF; CDR3nt: TGCGCCAGCAGCCCTGGACAGGGACGGACTGAAGCTTTCTTT
abundance: NA; d_gene: TRBD2; v_gene: TRBV14; j_gene: TRBJ2-5; CDR3aa: CASSHPGGETQYF; CDR3nt: TGTGCCAGCAGCCACCCGGGGGGAGAGACCCAGTACTTC
abundance: NA; d_gene: NA; v_gene: TRBV6-1; j_gene: TRBJ2-1; CDR3aa: CASSVRQSPYNEQFF; CDR3nt: TGTGCCAGCAGTGTTAGACAGAGCCCTTACAATGAGCAGTTCTTC
abundance: few; d_gene: NA; v_gene: TRBV6-5; j_gene: TRBJ1-1; CDR3aa: CASSRKSWRTEAFF; CDR3nt: TGTGCCAGCAGTCGCAAAAGTTGGAGGACTGAAGCTTTCTTT
abundance: NA; d_gene: NA; v_gene: TRBV21-1; j_gene: TRBJ2-2; CDR3aa: CASSKALFGAGENTGELFF; CDR3nt: TGTGCCAGCAGCAAAGCGCTTTTCGGGGCGGGGGAAAACACCGGGGAGCTGTTTTTT
abundance: NA; d_gene: NA; v_gene: TRBV9; j_gene: TRBJ2-1; CDR3aa: CASSREGEQFF; CDR3nt: TGTGCCAGCAGCCGAGAGGGTGAGCAGTTCTTC
abundance: few; d_gene: TRBD1; v_gene: TRBV5-6; j_gene: TRBJ1-5; CDR3aa: CASSRQGSSNQPQHF; CDR3nt: TGTGCCAGCAGCAGACAGGGTTCGAGCAATCAGCCCCAGCATTTT
abundance: once; d_gene: NA; v_gene: TRBV6-6; j_gene: TRBJ1-3; CDR3aa: CASHHSSGNTIYF; CDR3nt: TGTGCCAGCCATCATAGCTCTGGAAACACCATATATTTT
abundance: NA; d_gene: NA; v_gene: TRBV27; j_gene: TRBJ2-5; CDR3aa: CASSLSRGETQYF; CDR3nt: TGTGCCAGCAGTTTATCTAGGGGTGAGACCCAGTACTTC
abundance: NA; d_gene: TRBD1; v_gene: TRBV7-9; j_gene: TRBJ1-5; CDR3aa: CASSSTGTGDFNQHF; CDR3nt: TGTGCCAGCAGCTCCACCGGGACAGGGGACTTCAACCAGCATTTT
abundance: NA; d_gene: NA; v_gene: TRBV5-1; j_gene: TRBJ1-4; CDR3aa: CASSLEGVYEKLFF; CDR3nt: TGCGCCAGCAGCTTGGAAGGGGTTTATGAAAAACTGTTTTTT
abundance: NA; d_gene: TRBD2; v_gene: TRBV7-3; j_gene: TRBJ2-3; CDR3aa: CASSPLAGSGSTDTQYF; CDR3nt: TGTGCCAGCAGCCCACTAGCGGGGTCCGGGAGTACAGATACGCAGTATTTT
abundance: NA; d_gene: NA; v_gene: TRBV6-4; j_gene: TRBJ2-3; CDR3aa: CASSDESGATDTQYF; CDR3nt: TGTGCCAGCAGTGACGAGTCGGGAGCAACAGATACGCAGTATTTT
abundance: NA; d_gene: NA; v_gene: TRBV6-5; j_gene: TRBJ1-2; CDR3aa: CATHRDESLYGYTF; CDR3nt: TGTGCCACGCACAGGGATGAAAGCCTTTATGGCTACACCTTC
abundance: few; d_gene: TRBD1; v_gene: TRBV11-3; j_gene: TRBJ2-3; CDR3aa: CASSLGTGYTDTQYF; CDR3nt: TGTGCCAGCAGCTTAGGGACAGGGTACACAGATACGCAGTATTTT
abundance: few; d_gene: NA; v_gene: TRBV30; j_gene: TRBJ1-2; CDR3aa: CAWTRGRTRQGGNGYTF; CDR3nt: TGTGCCTGGACGAGGGGTAGGACTCGCCAGGGAGGTAACGGCTACACCTTC
abundance: NA; d_gene: NA; v_gene: TRBV18; j_gene: TRBJ2-3; CDR3aa: CASSNSGGIGADTQYF; CDR3nt: TGTGCCAGCTCAAACTCTGGCGGGATAGGTGCAGATACGCAGTATTTT
abundance: NA; d_gene: TRBD1; v_gene: TRBV7-9; j_gene: TRBJ1-1; CDR3aa: CASSLAGTGDLGAFF; CDR3nt: TGTGCCAGCAGCTTAGCAGGGACAGGGGACTTAGGAGCTTTCTTT
abundance: few; d_gene: NA; v_gene: TRBV7-8; j_gene: TRBJ1-1; CDR3aa: CASRLNEFGMTEAFF; CDR3nt: TGTGCCAGCAGACTCAACGAGTTCGGGATGACTGAAGCTTTCTTT
abundance: NA; d_gene: NA; v_gene: TRBV9; j_gene: TRBJ2-3; CDR3aa: CASSVAIGGDTQYF; CDR3nt: TGTGCCAGCAGCGTAGCGATCGGTGGAGATACGCAGTATTTT
abundance: NA; d_gene: NA; v_gene: TRBV7-2; j_gene: TRBJ1-1; CDR3aa: CASSPGGAFF; CDR3nt: TGTGCCAGCAGCCCCGGGGGTGCTTTCTTT
abundance: NA; d_gene: NA; v_gene: TRBV6-1; j_gene: TRBJ2-3; CDR3aa: CASSEMAGRTDTQYF; CDR3nt: TGTGCCAGCAGTGAAATGGCAGGGCGCACAGATACGCAGTATTTT
abundance: NA; d_gene: NA; v_gene: TRBV5-1; j_gene: TRBJ1-2; CDR3aa: CASSLDFGDSYYGYTF; CDR3nt: TGCGCCAGCAGCTTGGATTTTGGAGACAGCTACTATGGCTACACCTTC
abundance: NA; d_gene: NA; v_gene: TRBV28; j_gene: TRBJ2-2; CDR3aa: CASNGGGSHTGELFF; CDR3nt: TGTGCCAGCAACGGTGGGGGCAGTCACACCGGGGAGCTGTTTTTT
abundance: NA; d_gene: TRBD1; v_gene: TRBV27; j_gene: TRBJ2-4; CDR3aa: CASSQGDPVGNIQYF; CDR3nt: TGTGCCAGCTCCCAGGGGGACCCCGTAGGGAACATTCAGTACTTC
abundance: NA; d_gene: NA; v_gene: TRBV5-4; j_gene: TRBJ1-1; CDR3aa: CASSLDEAEAFF; CDR3nt: TGTGCCAGCAGCTTGGATGAGGCTGAAGCTTTCTTT
abundance: NA; d_gene: NA; v_gene: TRBV30; j_gene: TRBJ1-5; CDR3aa: CAWSDHRLSRDQPQHF; CDR3nt: TGTGCCTGGAGTGATCACCGACTATCCCGAGATCAGCCCCAGCATTTT
abundance: NA; d_gene: TRBD1; v_gene: TRBV15; j_gene: TRBJ1-5; CDR3aa: CATSLRGQGHNQPQHF; CDR3nt: TGTGCCACCAGCCTAAGGGGACAGGGTCACAATCAGCCCCAGCATTTT
abundance: NA; d_gene: TRBD1; v_gene: TRBV30; j_gene: TRBJ1-2; CDR3aa: CAWTRGLTGYTF; CDR3nt: TGTGCCTGGACCAGGGGGCTTACGGGCTACACCTTC
abundance: NA; d_gene: TRBD1; v_gene: TRBV7-9; j_gene: TRBJ1-2; CDR3aa: CASSANSDRGGYTF; CDR3nt: TGTGCCAGCAGCGCAAACAGTGACAGGGGAGGCTACACCTTC
abundance: NA; d_gene: TRBD1; v_gene: TRBV6-1; j_gene: TRBJ1-4; CDR3aa: CASSEGQGNEKLFF; CDR3nt: TGTGCCAGCAGTGAGGGACAGGGGAATGAAAAACTGTTTTTT
abundance: NA; d_gene: NA; v_gene: TRBV2; j_gene: TRBJ2-3; CDR3aa: CASRPGGADTQYF; CDR3nt: TGTGCCAGCAGGCCTGGCGGAGCAGATACGCAGTATTTT
abundance: NA; d_gene: NA; v_gene: TRBV11-1; j_gene: TRBJ2-3; CDR3aa: CASSLARASTDTQYF; CDR3nt: TGTGCCAGCAGCTTAGCTAGAGCTAGCACAGATACGCAGTATTTT
abundance: NA; d_gene: NA; v_gene: TRBV27; j_gene: TRBJ1-6; CDR3aa: CASSFYQQGPEDSPLHF; CDR3nt: TGTGCCAGCAGTTTCTACCAACAGGGCCCCGAGGATTCACCCCTCCACTTT
abundance: NA; d_gene: TRBD2; v_gene: TRBV11-2; j_gene: TRBJ2-3; CDR3aa: CASSYRLATTDTQYF; CDR3nt: TGTGCCAGCAGCTACCGACTAGCCACCACAGATACGCAGTATTTT
abundance: NA; d_gene: NA; v_gene: TRBV10-3; j_gene: TRBJ2-2; CDR3aa: CAISVGDREPGELFF; CDR3nt: TGTGCCATCAGTGTGGGCGACCGGGAGCCCGGGGAGCTGTTTTTT
abundance: NA; d_gene: TRBD2; v_gene: TRBV28; j_gene: TRBJ2-3; CDR3aa: CASSTPGGGRTDTQYF; CDR3nt: TGTGCCAGCAGTACTCCGGGGGGGGGTCGCACAGATACGCAGTATTTT
abundance: NA; d_gene: TRBD1; v_gene: TRBV14; j_gene: TRBJ1-1; CDR3aa: CASSLDRVTEAFF; CDR3nt: TGTGCCAGCAGCCTAGACAGGGTCACTGAAGCTTTCTTT
abundance: few; d_gene: NA; v_gene: TRBV27; j_gene: TRBJ1-1; CDR3aa: CASSPYSANTEAFF; CDR3nt: TGTGCCAGCAGTCCCTATTCCGCCAACACTGAAGCTTTCTTT
abundance: NA; d_gene: TRBD1; v_gene: TRBV6-1; j_gene: TRBJ1-4; CDR3aa: CASNGQGELPLFFF; CDR3nt: TGTGCCAGCAATGGACAGGGTGAACTCCCCCTCTTTTTTTTT
abundance: NA; d_gene: TRBD1; v_gene: TRBV5-5; j_gene: TRBJ1-1; CDR3aa: CASSFTQGVYTEAFF; CDR3nt: TGTGCCAGCAGCTTTACCCAGGGGGTGTATACTGAAGCTTTCTTT
abundance: NA; d_gene: NA; v_gene: TRBV5-4; j_gene: TRBJ2-3; CDR3aa: CASSFPSTDTQYF; CDR3nt: TGTGCCAGCAGCTTCCCTAGCACAGATACGCAGTATTTT
abundance: NA; d_gene: TRBD1; v_gene: TRBV10-2; j_gene: TRBJ2-1; CDR3aa: CASSEGKGAREQFF; CDR3nt: TGCGCCAGCAGTGAGGGGAAGGGGGCGCGGGAGCAGTTCTTC
abundance: once; d_gene: TRBD1; v_gene: TRBV27; j_gene: TRBJ1-1; CDR3aa: CASSLSPGTGGRNTEAFF; CDR3nt: TGTGCCAGCAGTTTAAGTCCCGGGACAGGGGGCCGGAACACTGAAGCTTTCTTT
abundance: NA; d_gene: TRBD1; v_gene: TRBV4-1; j_gene: TRBJ1-4; CDR3aa: CASSPQGGPEANEKLFF; CDR3nt: TGCGCCAGCAGCCCCCAAGGGGGCCCTGAGGCTAATGAAAAACTGTTTTTT
abundance: NA; d_gene: NA; v_gene: TRBV28; j_gene: TRBJ1-6; CDR3aa: CASSPSRRSYNSPLHF; CDR3nt: TGTGCCAGCAGTCCCTCCCGTCGTTCCTATAATTCACCCCTCCACTTT
abundance: NA; d_gene: TRBD1; v_gene: TRBV7-2; j_gene: TRBJ1-2; CDR3aa: CASSKPGQGRGYTF; CDR3nt: TGTGCCAGCAGCAAACCGGGACAGGGCCGAGGCTACACCTTC
abundance: once; d_gene: TRBD1; v_gene: TRBV6-5; j_gene: TRBJ2-4; CDR3aa: CASSRDRDKNIQYF; CDR3nt: TGTGCCAGCAGCCGAGACAGGGACAAAAACATTCAGTACTTC
abundance: NA; d_gene: TRBD2; v_gene: TRBV7-2; j_gene: TRBJ2-6; CDR3aa: CASSLGVSGSSGANVLTF; CDR3nt: TGTGCCAGCAGCTTAGGGGTTAGCGGGAGTTCCGGGGCCAACGTCCTGACTTTC
abundance: NA; d_gene: NA; v_gene: TRBV2; j_gene: TRBJ2-1; CDR3aa: CASSDPTDDNYNEQFF; CDR3nt: TGTGCCAGCAGTGACCCGACAGACGATAACTACAATGAGCAGTTCTTC